This T cell receptor beta chain was found in a study of blood T cell repertoires in COVID-19 (dated by TCRdb to about 2020). Study-level background: The collaborator samples originated in the United States, Italy and Spain and spanned the acute and convalescent phases of COVID-19. The repertoires were released in a freely available public database intended as a resource for research on the immune response to SARS-CoV-2. Where available, HLA class I and class II types were obtained from metadata supplied by the sample provider rather than from assay-based typing. The prospective study material was composed of cDNA or gDNA derived from T cells, B-cell-depleted T cells, or PBMCs. Nearly every sample came with metadata listing a de-identified subject ID, COVID-19 status, age in years and sex. The samples were drawn from two sources: the first 160 participants of the ongoing ImmuneRACE study, and over 950 subjects contributed by 6 global collaborators. The dataset comprised deeply sampled blood TCRbeta repertoires from subjects exposed to, actively infected with, or recovered from COVID-19.

As regards this clone: The antigen it binds to is not known. No base quality information exists; no much larger clone differs at one position.

Summary of the overall study and its limitations: How much clinical and demographic metadata was included differed by source and by participant, and the metadata was provided uncurated.

From a lookup of the germline V gene, CDR1 and CDR2 are KGHDR and SFDVKD. The CDR3, from cysteine to phenylalanine, totals 15 residues. Only the CDR3 part of the read is kept: 45 bases, read in frame from the first base. V is reduced by 1 base and J by 4 bases, leaving a spacing of 12 bases between them. TCRbeta CDR3 regions were amplified from genomic DNA by means of the immunoSEQ Assay, a bias-controlled multiplex PCR. Per the source publication's procedure: The number of nucleated cells in each sample was estimated by amplification of reference gene primers within the assay. To quantify the absolute abundance of each unique TCRbeta CDR3 rearrangement, sequence reads were collapsed and filtered. For each sample, productive Simpson clonality was calculated as the square root of Simpson's diversity index across productive rearrangements. TCRdb holds this immuneACCESS table with in-frame rearrangements only. Some clones are missing; in checked studies, unresolved V genes explain under half, and the rest has no known cause. The D gene and trimming were derived from the DNA, and the V and J assignments and clone size from that table. Counted in this sample were under 200,000 clones; approximately 90% of them appeared once. Clones ranked in the top ten supply 0.99% of the sample.

Each collaborating institution followed its own protocols to collect whole blood in K2EDTA tubes. For TCRbeta analysis, collaborators shipped samples as frozen whole blood, isolated PBMCs, or DNA extracted from either of those sample types. The sequence derives from a man aged 18 to 29 with acute or convalescent COVID-19. The chain employs TRBV24-1 and TRBJ2-5; 5 matching bases give a weak D call of TRBD2. Source material: peripheral blood. The CDR3 protein is CATSDFSPGSETQYF. Here is the DNA: TGTGCCACCAGTGATTTCTCTCCGGGATCAGAGACCCAGTACTTC.